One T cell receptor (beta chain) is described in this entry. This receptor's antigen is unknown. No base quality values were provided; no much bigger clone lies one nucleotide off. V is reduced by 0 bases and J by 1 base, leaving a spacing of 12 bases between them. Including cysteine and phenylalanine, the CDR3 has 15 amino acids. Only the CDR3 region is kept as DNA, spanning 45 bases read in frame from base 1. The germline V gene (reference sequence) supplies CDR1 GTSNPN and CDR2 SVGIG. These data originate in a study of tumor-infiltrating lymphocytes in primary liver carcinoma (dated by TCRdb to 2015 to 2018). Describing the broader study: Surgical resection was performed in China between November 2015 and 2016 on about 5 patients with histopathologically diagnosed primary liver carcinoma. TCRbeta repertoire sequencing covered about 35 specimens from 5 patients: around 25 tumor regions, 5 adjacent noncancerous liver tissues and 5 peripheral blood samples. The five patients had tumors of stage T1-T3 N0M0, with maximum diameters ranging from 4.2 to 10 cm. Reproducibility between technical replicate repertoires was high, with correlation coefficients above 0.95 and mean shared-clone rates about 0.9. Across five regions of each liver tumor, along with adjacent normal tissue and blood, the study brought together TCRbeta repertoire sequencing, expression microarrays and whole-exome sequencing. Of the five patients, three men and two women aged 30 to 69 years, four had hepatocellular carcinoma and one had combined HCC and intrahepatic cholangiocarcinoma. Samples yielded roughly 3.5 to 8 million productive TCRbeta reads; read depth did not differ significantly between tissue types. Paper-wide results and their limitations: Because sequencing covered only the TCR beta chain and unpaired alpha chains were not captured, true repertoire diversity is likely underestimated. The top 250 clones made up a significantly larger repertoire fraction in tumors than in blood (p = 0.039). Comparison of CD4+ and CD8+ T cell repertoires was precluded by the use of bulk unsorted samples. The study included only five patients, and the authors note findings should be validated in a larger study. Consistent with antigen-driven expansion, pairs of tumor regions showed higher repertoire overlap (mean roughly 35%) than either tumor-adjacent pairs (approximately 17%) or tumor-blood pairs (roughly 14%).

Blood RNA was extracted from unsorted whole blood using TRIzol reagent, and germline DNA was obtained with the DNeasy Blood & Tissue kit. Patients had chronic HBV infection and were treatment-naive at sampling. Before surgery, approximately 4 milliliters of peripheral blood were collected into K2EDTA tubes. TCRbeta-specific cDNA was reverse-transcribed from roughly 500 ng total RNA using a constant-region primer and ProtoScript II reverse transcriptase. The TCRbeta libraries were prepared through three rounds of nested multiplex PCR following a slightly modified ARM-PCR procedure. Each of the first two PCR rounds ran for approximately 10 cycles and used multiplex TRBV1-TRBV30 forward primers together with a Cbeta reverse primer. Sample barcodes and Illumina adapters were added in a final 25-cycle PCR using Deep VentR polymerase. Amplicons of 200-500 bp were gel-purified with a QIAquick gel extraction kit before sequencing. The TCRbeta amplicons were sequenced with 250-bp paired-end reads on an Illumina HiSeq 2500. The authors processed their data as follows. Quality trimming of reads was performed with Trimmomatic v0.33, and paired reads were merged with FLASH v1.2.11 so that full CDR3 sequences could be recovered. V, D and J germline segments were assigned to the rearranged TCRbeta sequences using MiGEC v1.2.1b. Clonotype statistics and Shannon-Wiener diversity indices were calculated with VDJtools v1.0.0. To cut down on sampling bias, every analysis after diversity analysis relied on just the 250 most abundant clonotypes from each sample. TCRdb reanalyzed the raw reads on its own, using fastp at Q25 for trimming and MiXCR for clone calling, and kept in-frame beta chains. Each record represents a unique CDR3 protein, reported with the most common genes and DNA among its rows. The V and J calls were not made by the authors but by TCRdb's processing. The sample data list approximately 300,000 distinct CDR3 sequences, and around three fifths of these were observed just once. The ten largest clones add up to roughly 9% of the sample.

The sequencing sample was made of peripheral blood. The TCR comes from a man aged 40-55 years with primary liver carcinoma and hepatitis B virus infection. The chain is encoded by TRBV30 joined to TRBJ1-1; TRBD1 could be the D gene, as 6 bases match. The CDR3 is CAWSVWWTENTEAFF. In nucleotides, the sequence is TGTGCCTGGAGTGTATGGTGGACAGAGAACACTGAAGCTTTCTTT. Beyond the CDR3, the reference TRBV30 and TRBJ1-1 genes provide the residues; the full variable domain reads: SQTIHQWPATLVQPVGSPLSLECTVEGTSNPNLYWYRQAAGRGLQLLFYSVGIGQISSEVPQNLSASRPQDRQFILSSKKLLLSDSGFYLCAWSVWWTENTEAFFGQGTRLTVV.